This T cell receptor (beta chain) is drawn from a study of cytomegalovirus exposure and HLA in healthy donors. The germline V gene encodes CDR1 SGHRS and CDR2 YFSETQ. Germline trimming cut 4 bases from V and 9 bases from J; bases unmatched to any gene: 12. The CDR3 has 15 residues. PCR was performed using 60 Vbeta and 13 Jbeta primers. Generated by immunoSEQ multiplex PCR, the TCRdb table keeps only in-frame clones and is missing some. The data show 75,000 to 80,000 clones, 80% seen once. Concerning this clone itself: Its antigen is not known.

Whole-study results and caveats: Trimming of TCR beta V- and J-genes showed a link, identified in a later analysis, to a missense DCLRE1C variant. Listed as cytomegalovirus-associated were 150 or so TCR beta chains. Follow-up analysis found HLA locus-dependent TCR association rates, highest for DRB1 and lowest for HLA-C.

The chain is built from TRBV5-1 and TRBJ2-1; 8 nucleotides match TRBD2. This sequence was found in a male donor in good health and CMV-seronegative. The specimen sequenced was PBMCs. The chain's CDR3 is CASSTSGTRDREQFF. The CDR3 DNA reads as TGCGCCAGCAGCACCTCCGGGACTAGGGACCGTGAGCAGTTCTTC.